This T cell receptor (beta chain) is from a study of CD8+ T cells in alopecia areata. Treatment described: oral pan-JAK inhibitor, 5-10 mg twice daily. The CDR3 contains 13 residues. Germline V gene sequence: CDR1 ENHRY, CDR2 SYGVKD. Trimming pared 7 bases from V and 4 bases from J, leaving 14 bases between. The table lists this clone with a few counts. cDNA prepared by RNA extraction and subsequent reverse transcription served as the template for sequencing. Measured with immunoSEQ multiplex PCR; TCRdb has only the in-frame clones, and not every one. Altogether 110,000 to 150,000 clones are present, around half being singletons, with the ten largest covering about a sixth.

The chain uses TRBV10-3 and TRBJ2-7; D tentatively reads TRBD1 or TRBD2 (5 bases each). The sample here was CD8+ T cells sorted from blood, taken at week 4, from a patient treated with tofacitinib. The sequence was collected from a human donor with alopecia areata. CDR3 nucleotide sequence: TGTGCCATCACCGTGGGGGATACTTACGAGCAGTACTTC. Its protein product is CAITVGDTYEQYF.